This TCR beta chain is from a study of radiotherapy plus CTLA-4 blockade in lung cancer. The wider study: Objective responses arose in approximately 20% of patients, and 31% experienced disease control. Notes on the study in general: Blood saw expansion of tumor-derived TCR clones after radiotherapy plus ipilimumab. Early clone dynamics of blood T cells, plus interferon-beta, reportedly predicted response best.

In regard to this clone: Its specificity is unknown.

Generated by immunoSEQ multiplex PCR, the TCRdb table keeps only in-frame clones and is missing some. The table records about 55,000 clones, roughly 79% of them present only once. People whose metastatic non-small-cell lung cancer was chemo-refractory got focal radiation along with CTLA-4 blockade by ipilimumab. The V end lost 2 bases, the J end lost 9 bases, and 14 bases lay between the germline ends. Per germline, CDR1 MNHNS and CDR2 SASEGT. The CDR3 is made up of 14 amino acids. The sample here was peripheral blood, taken from a patient treated with radiotherapy plus ipilimumab. The rearrangement links TRBV6-1 to TRBJ1-5, with D possibly being TRBD1 (6 bases). This sequence originates from a human donor with non-small cell lung cancer whose response to radiotherapy plus ipilimumab could not be evaluated. In nucleotides, the CDR3 is TGTGCCAGCAGTGAAACTTCTGGGGGCGCGCCCCAGCATTTT. Protein sequence: CASSETSGGAPQHF.